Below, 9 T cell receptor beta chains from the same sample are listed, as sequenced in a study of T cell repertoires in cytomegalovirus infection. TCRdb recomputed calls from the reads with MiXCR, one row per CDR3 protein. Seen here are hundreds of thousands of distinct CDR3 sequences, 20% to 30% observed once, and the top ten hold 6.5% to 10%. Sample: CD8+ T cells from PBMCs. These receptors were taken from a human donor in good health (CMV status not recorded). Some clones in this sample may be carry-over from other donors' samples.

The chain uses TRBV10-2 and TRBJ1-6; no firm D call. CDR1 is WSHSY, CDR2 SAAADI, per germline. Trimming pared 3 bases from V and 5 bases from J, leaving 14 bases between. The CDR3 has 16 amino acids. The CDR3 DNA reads TGCGCCAGCAGTGATGGGGTCCTTATCGATAATTCACCCCTCCACTTT. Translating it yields CASSDGVLIDNSPLHF.

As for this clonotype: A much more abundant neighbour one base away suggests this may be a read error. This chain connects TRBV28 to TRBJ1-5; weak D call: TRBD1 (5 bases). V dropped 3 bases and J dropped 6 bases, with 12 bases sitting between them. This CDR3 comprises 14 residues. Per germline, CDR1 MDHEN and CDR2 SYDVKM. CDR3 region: CASSFPGTSQPQHF. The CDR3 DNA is TGTGCCAGCAGTTTCCCGGGGACGTCTCAGCCCCAGCATTTT. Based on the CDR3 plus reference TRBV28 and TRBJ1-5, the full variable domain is DVKVTQSSRYLVKRTGEKVFLECVQDMDHENMFWYRQDPGLGLRLIYFSYDVKMKEKGDIPEGYSVSREKKERFSLILESASTNQTSMYLCASSFPGTSQPQHFGDGTRLSIL.

The chain's CDR3 is CASSRAGYYNEQFF. In DNA form, the CDR3 reads TGCGCCAGCAGCCGCGCGGGGTATTACAATGAGCAGTTCTTC. The rearrangement links TRBV4-1 to TRBJ2-1; the D gene is possibly TRBD2 (6 bases). This CDR3 has 14 residues. Trimming took 4 bases from V and 4 from J, leaving 11 bases between them. Germline V gene sequence: CDR1 MGHRA, CDR2 YSYEKL.

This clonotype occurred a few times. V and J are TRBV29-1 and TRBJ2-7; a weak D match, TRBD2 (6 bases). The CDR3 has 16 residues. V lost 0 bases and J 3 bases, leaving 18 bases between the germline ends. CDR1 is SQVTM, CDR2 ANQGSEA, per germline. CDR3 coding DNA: TGCAGCGTTGAAGAGCCGCTCGACCGGGGGTTCTACGAGCAGTACTTC. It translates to CSVEEPLDRGFYEQYF.

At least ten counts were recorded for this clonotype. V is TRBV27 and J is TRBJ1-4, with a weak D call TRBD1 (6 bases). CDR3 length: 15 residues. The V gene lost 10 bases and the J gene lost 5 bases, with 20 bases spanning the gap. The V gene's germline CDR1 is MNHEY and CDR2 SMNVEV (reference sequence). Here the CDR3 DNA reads TGTGCCACCTCCCTGCAAACAGGGATGAATGAAAAACTGTTTTTT. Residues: CATSLQTGMNEKLFF.

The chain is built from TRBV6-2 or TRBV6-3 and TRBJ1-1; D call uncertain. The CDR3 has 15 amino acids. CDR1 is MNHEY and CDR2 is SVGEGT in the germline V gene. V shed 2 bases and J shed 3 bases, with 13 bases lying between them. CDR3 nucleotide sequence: TGTGCCAGCAGTTACCCCCCCACGGCAGACACTGAAGCTTTCTTT. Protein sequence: CASSYPPTADTEAFF.

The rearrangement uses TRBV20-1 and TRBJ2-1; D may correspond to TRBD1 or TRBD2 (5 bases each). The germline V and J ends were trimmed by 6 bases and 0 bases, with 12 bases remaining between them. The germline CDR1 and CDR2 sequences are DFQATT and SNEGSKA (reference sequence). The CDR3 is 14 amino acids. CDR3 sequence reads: CSAPGRISYNEQFF. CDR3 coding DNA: TGCAGTGCCCCGGGGCGGATCTCCTACAATGAGCAGTTCTTC.

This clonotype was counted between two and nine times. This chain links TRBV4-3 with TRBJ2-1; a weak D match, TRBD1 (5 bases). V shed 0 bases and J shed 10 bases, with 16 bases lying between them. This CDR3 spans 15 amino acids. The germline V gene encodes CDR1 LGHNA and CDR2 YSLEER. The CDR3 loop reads CASSQERGAFEEQFF. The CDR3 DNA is TGCGCCAGCAGCCAAGAAAGGGGCGCATTCGAGGAGCAGTTCTTC.

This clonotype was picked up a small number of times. CDR3 region: CASSHPNGGNNEQFF. The CDR3 nucleotides are TGCGCCAGCAGCCACCCGAACGGGGGAAACAATGAGCAGTTCTTC. The genes are TRBV5-1 and TRBJ2-1; D perhaps matches TRBD2 (6 bases). V was pared by 4 bases and J by 5 bases, with 16 bases between. This CDR3 is 15 amino acids long. Germline V lookup: CDR1 SGHRS, CDR2 YFSETQ.